This passage covers 29 T cell receptor beta chains from one sample sequenced in a study of T cells in women clearing cervical HPV infection. The protocol was immunoSEQ multiplex PCR, while the TCRdb copy is restricted to in-frame clones and leaves out a portion. The sample shows about 22,000 clones, and 4.5% to 6% sits with its ten largest clones. The sequencing input was blood buffy coat. The receptors here all came from a woman between 18 and 70 years old with a cervical HPV16 infection that either progressed to CIN3+ or cleared (not recorded which).

Notes on this clone: The read terminates 3 residues ahead of where the CDR3 ends, so the germline J gene completes it. The V gene is TRBV29-1, the J gene TRBJ2-1; 7 nucleotides match TRBD2. The CDR3 has 14 residues. V was pared by 6 bases and J by 4 bases, with 9 bases of the junction left unmatched. Germline loops: CDR1 SQVTM, CDR2 ANQGSEA. Incomplete CDR3 DNA: TGCAGCGTCGGCCGGGCGGGAGAGTACAATGAG. This codes for CSVGRAGEYNE. In full, the CDR3 reads CSVGRAGEYNEQFF.

Regarding this clone: The read ends 3 residues shy of where the CDR3 ends; the end is completed using the germline J gene. The chain carries TRBV5-1 and TRBJ2-2; D may correspond to TRBD1 or TRBD2 (5 bases each). This CDR3 region has 17 residues. V was clipped by 0 bases and J by 2 bases, with 14 bases between them. The germline V gene encodes CDR1 SGHRS and CDR2 YFSETQ. The sequenced CDR3 bases are TGCGCCAGCAGCTTGGGAGGGGCTGGAACCAACACCGGGGAG. Translating gives CASSLGGAGTNTGE. The whole CDR3 sequence is CASSLGGAGTNTGELFF.

Details on this clone: The DNA ends 3 residues before the CDR3 does, and the rest of the CDR3 is filled in from the germline J gene. The chain employs TRBV5-1 and TRBJ2-3; TRBD2 is a possible D gene (6 bases). Trimming took 5 bases from V and 3 from J, leaving 13 bases between them. Germline assignment: CDR1 SGHRS and CDR2 YFSETQ. The CDR3 covers 14 residues. The CDR3 sequence: CASRETRGTDTQYF. CDR3 bases read: TGCGCCAGCAGAGAGACTAGAGGTACAGATACG.

With respect to this clone: The CDR3 end lies 3 residues beyond the end of the read and is filled in from the germline J gene. This chain connects TRBV7-9 to TRBJ1-3; D not resolved. Germline assignment: CDR1 SEHNR and CDR2 FQNEAQ (reference sequence). This CDR3 spans 14 amino acids. V lost 7 bases to trimming and J lost 0 bases, with 10 bases between them. The DNA read from the CDR3 is TGTGCCAGCAAAGTACCGGGCTCTGGAAACACC. Translation gives CASKVPGSGNT. The complete CDR3 sequence is CASKVPGSGNTIYF.

A word on this clone: The DNA ends 3 residues before the CDR3 does, and the rest of the CDR3 is filled in from the germline J gene. The V gene is TRBV7-2, the J gene TRBJ1-1; 7 nucleotides match TRBD1. This CDR3 contains 13 residues. Losses at the gene ends were 6 bases for V and 3 bases for J; bases not matched to a gene: 4. CDR1 SGHTA and CDR2 FQGNSA come from the germline V gene. This CDR3 is CASSRDSYTEAFF. CDR3 DNA, as far as it was read: TGTGCCAGCAGTCGGGACAGCTACACTGAA.

As regards this clone: The CDR3 goes on 3 residues after the read ends, and that part is filled in from the germline J gene. This rearrangement joins TRBV19 to TRBJ2-2; 8 bases align to TRBD1. The CDR3 covers 14 residues. Germline V gene data show CDR1 as LNHDA and CDR2 as SQIVND (reference sequence). CDR3 protein: CASSIQGANSPLFF. CDR3 DNA (partial): TGTGCCAGTAGTATACAGGGGGCCAATTCACCG.

About this clone: The read terminates 3 residues before the CDR3 end, so the remaining end is supplied by the germline J gene. The chain recombines TRBV11-2 with TRBJ2-7; D is possibly TRBD1 (5 bases). Germline values: CDR1 SGHAT, CDR2 FQNNGV. The CDR3 totals 13 residues. Trimming pared 1 base from V and 2 bases from J, leaving 6 bases between. Here the CDR3 reads CASSLGTTYEQYF. The CDR3 DNA, read in part, is TGTGCCAGCAGCTTAGGGACAACCTACGAG.

Of note for this clone: The CDR3 extends 3 residues past the end of the read, so its final part is completed from the germline J gene. The chain carries TRBV19 and TRBJ1-4, with 8 nucleotides matching TRBD1. Trimming removed 6 bases from V and 7 bases from J; junction bases left unmatched: 7. CDR3 length equals 14 residues. Germline V lookup: CDR1 LNHDA, CDR2 SQIVND (reference sequence). The CDR3 region is CASSRPQGAEKLFF. The part of the CDR3 DNA that was read is TGTGCCAGTAGCCGGCCCCAGGGGGCTGAAAAA.

A word on this clone: Read coverage stops 3 residues before the CDR3 terminus; the germline J gene supplies the remainder. The V call is TRBV7-9, the J call TRBJ1-3; D is unresolved. CDR1 SEHNR and CDR2 FQNEAQ come from the germline V gene (reference sequence). The CDR3 loop spans 15 amino acids. Trimming shortened V by 5 bases and J by 0 bases, and 11 bases separated the two germline ends. CDR3 protein: CASSITRGSGNTIYF. The CDR3 bases that were read are TGTGCCAGCAGCATTACTCGGGGCTCTGGAAACACC.

With regard to this clone: The missing CDR3 end, 3 residues past where the read stops, is filled in from the germline J gene. The V gene is TRBV5-5, the J gene TRBJ1-6; a weak D match, TRBD1 (6 bases). Between the trimmed V and J ends, which lost 3 bases and 5 bases, there was a span of 12 bases. Per germline, CDR1 SGHKS and CDR2 YYEKEE (reference sequence). The CDR3 contains 15 residues. The part of the CDR3 DNA that was read is TGTGCCAGCAGCTCTCGGACAGCGGATAATTCACCC. Its translation is CASSSRTADNSP. Given in full, the CDR3 is CASSSRTADNSPLHF.

In regard to this clone: The CDR3 end lies 3 residues beyond the end of the read and is filled in from the germline J gene. The chain joins TRBV2 to TRBJ2-1; 10 nucleotides match TRBD2. The CDR3 covers 14 residues. The V gene end was trimmed by 6 bases and the J gene end by 9 bases; junction bases not matched to a gene: 8. Germline V gene lookup returns CDR1 SNHLY and CDR2 FYNNEI. CDR3 sequence: CASSGGAGGLEQFF. CDR3 DNA (partial): TGTGCCAGCAGCGGCGGAGCGGGGGGGCTTGAG. Complete variable domain (other parts from reference TRBV2 and TRBJ2-1): EPEVTQTPSHQVTQMGQEVILRCVPISNHLYFYWYRQILGQKVEFLVSFYNNEISEKSEIFDDQFSVERPDGSNFTLKIRSTKLEDSAMYFCASSGGAGGLEQFFGPGTRLTVL.

On this clone itself: The CDR3 end is not reached by the read, which stops 3 residues before it; the germline J gene fills it in. This rearrangement joins TRBV12-3 or TRBV12-4 to TRBJ1-4; D gene unclear. The germline V and J ends were trimmed by 5 bases and 8 bases, with 12 bases remaining between them. This CDR3 contains 13 residues. The CDR3 sequence: CASSPKRAEKLFF. The covered CDR3 bases are TGTGCCAGCAGTCCAAAAAGGGCAGAAAAA.

In regard to this clone: The sequenced fragment ends 3 residues before the CDR3 boundary, so the rest is inferred from the germline J gene. The rearrangement links TRBV5-1 to TRBJ2-3; 9 bases agree with TRBD2. The CDR3 sequence is 19 residues long. V trimming: 0 bases; J trimming: 2 bases; junction bases outside the gene matches: 13. In germline, CDR1 is SGHRS, CDR2 YFSETQ. Here the CDR3 reads CASSLVAGAVPQHTDTQYF. Partial CDR3 DNA: TGCGCCAGCAGCTTGGTAGCGGGGGCGGTACCACAACACACAGATACG. Complete variable domain (other parts from reference TRBV5-1 and TRBJ2-3): KAGVTQTPRYLIKTRGQQVTLSCSPISGHRSVSWYQQTPGQGLQFLFEYFSETQRNKGNFPGRFSGRQFSNSRSEMNVSTLELGDSALYLCASSLVAGAVPQHTDTQYFGPGTRLTVL.

Comment on this clone: The read gets to within 3 residues of the CDR3 end, and the germline J gene fills in the rest. The gene calls are TRBV2 and TRBJ1-2; D is perhaps TRBD1 (6 bases). Germline V gene data show CDR1 as SNHLY and CDR2 as FYNNEI. Trimming took off 2 bases at V and 3 bases at J, with 10 bases between the two ends. There are 14 residues in the CDR3. CDR3 DNA (partial): TGTGCCAGCAGTGAAATGAGGGGGTACTATGGC. Amino acids: CASSEMRGYYG. The CDR3 reads in full as CASSEMRGYYGYTF. The full variable domain, completed using reference TRBV2 and TRBJ1-2, is EPEVTQTPSHQVTQMGQEVILRCVPISNHLYFYWYRQILGQKVEFLVSFYNNEISEKSEIFDDQFSVERPDGSNFTLKIRSTKLEDSAMYFCASSEMRGYYGYTFGSGTRLTVV.

Note on this clone: The CDR3 end falls 3 residues outside the read, so it is completed with the germline J gene. The chain couples TRBV20-1 to TRBJ2-7; D may be TRBD2 (5 bases). This CDR3 region has 14 residues. Germline CDR1 DFQATT, CDR2 SNEGSKA (reference sequence). V dropped 5 bases and J dropped 3 bases, with 17 bases sitting between them. The part of the CDR3 DNA that was read is TGCAGTGCTGCTAGCAGATTTAGGCTCTACGAG. As protein: CSAASRFRLYE. The whole CDR3 protein is CSAASRFRLYEQYF.

Worth noting for this clone: The read stops 3 residues short of the end of the CDR3; the missing end is completed from the germline J gene. The V and J genes are TRBV5-4 and TRBJ2-1; D may correspond to TRBD1 or TRBD2 (5 bases each). The CDR3 spans 16 residues. V dropped 0 bases and J dropped 1 base, with 11 bases sitting between them. Germline loops: CDR1 SGHNT, CDR2 YYREEE (reference sequence). The part of the CDR3 DNA that was read is TGTGCCAGCAGCTTGGGAGGGGATCATTCCTACAATGAG. Its protein product is CASSLGGDHSYNE. The full CDR3 is CASSLGGDHSYNEQFF. Combining the CDR3 with reference TRBV5-4 and TRBJ2-1 gives the whole variable domain ETGVTQSPTHLIKTRGQQVTLRCSSQSGHNTVSWYQQALGQGPQFIFQYYREEENGRGNFPPRFSGLQFPNYSSELNVNALELDDSALYLCASSLGGDHSYNEQFFGPGTRLTVL.

A note on this clone: The read comes to an end 3 residues before the CDR3 does, leaving the germline J gene to fill in the end. The chain couples TRBV5-6 to TRBJ1-2; D gene ambiguous. Germline V gene data show CDR1 as SGHDT and CDR2 as YYEEEE. Trimming removed 2 bases at V and 0 bases at J, with 5 bases between. The CDR3 runs 13 residues. The CDR3 DNA, read in part, is TGTGCCAGCAGCTTAACGGCTAACTATGGC. Its protein is CASSLTANYG. The whole CDR3 protein is CASSLTANYGYTF. Together with reference TRBV5-6 and TRBJ1-2, the CDR3 gives the full variable domain: DAGVTQSPTHLIKTRGQQVTLRCSPKSGHDTVSWYQQALGQGPQFIFQYYEEEERQRGNFPDRFSGHQFPNYSSELNVNALLLGDSALYLCASSLTANYGYTFGSGTRLTVV.

Concerning this clone: The read gets to within 3 residues of the CDR3 end, and the germline J gene fills in the rest. The chain links TRBV20-1 to TRBJ1-5; 7 positions agree with TRBD1. V lost 2 bases, J lost 6 bases, and 4 bases stayed unmatched. The CDR3 runs 13 residues. Germline V CDR1 and CDR2: DFQATT, SNEGSKA (reference sequence). The CDR3 protein is CSARLGQVQPQHF. The sequenced CDR3 bases are TGCAGTGCTAGACTAGGACAGGTTCAGCCC.

Of note for this clone: The read terminates 3 residues ahead of where the CDR3 ends, so the germline J gene completes it. V and J are TRBV7-3 and TRBJ2-5, with 7 bases that match TRBD1. With V trimmed by 6 bases and J by 1 base, 8 bases remained unmatched. This CDR3 comprises 15 residues. Germline values: CDR1 SGHTA, CDR2 FQGTGA. The CDR3 loop is CASSAGTASQETQYF. The covered CDR3 bases are TGTGCCAGCAGTGCCGGGACAGCATCCCAAGAGACC.

As regards this clone: Sequencing ends 3 residues short of the CDR3 end; the germline J gene provides the rest. This chain connects TRBV2 to TRBJ1-1; no reliable D call. Germline values: CDR1 SNHLY, CDR2 FYNNEI. The CDR3 spans 13 residues. V lost 8 bases and J 0 bases, leaving 10 bases between the germline ends. CDR3 DNA (partial): TGTGCCAGCCGGCGACTGATGAACACTGAA. It translates to CASRRLMNTE. The complete CDR3 protein is CASRRLMNTEAFF. Full variable domain (outside the CDR3, taken from reference TRBV2 and TRBJ1-1): EPEVTQTPSHQVTQMGQEVILRCVPISNHLYFYWYRQILGQKVEFLVSFYNNEISEKSEIFDDQFSVERPDGSNFTLKIRSTKLEDSAMYFCASRRLMNTEAFFGQGTRLTVV.

In the case of this clone: The CDR3 extends 3 residues past the end of the read, so its final part is completed from the germline J gene. The chain has TRBV6-1 and TRBJ2-7; 8 nucleotides agree with TRBD2. CDR3 length equals 15 residues. After removal of 3 bases from V and 6 bases from J, the junction contained 10 bases not matched to a gene. Germline V gives CDR1 MNHNS, CDR2 SASEGT. This CDR3 is CASSEPGLVGVEQYF. The covered CDR3 bases are TGTGCCAGCAGTGAGCCGGGACTAGTTGGGGTCGAG.

Regarding this clone: Coverage ceases 3 residues before the CDR3 finishes, and the germline J gene fills in the end. This rearrangement joins TRBV19 to TRBJ1-4; TRBD1 is a possible D gene (5 bases). The CDR3 totals 15 residues. The germline gives CDR1 LNHDA, CDR2 SQIVND (reference sequence). V was shortened by 3 bases and J by 6 bases, with 14 bases between the two germline ends. The CDR3 loop reads CASSIKPGEYEKLFF. The sequenced part of the CDR3 DNA is TGTGCCAGTAGTATTAAACCGGGGGAATATGAAAAA. Variable domain in full (rest from reference TRBV19 and TRBJ1-4): DGGITQSPKYLFRKEGQNVTLSCEQNLNHDAMYWYRQDPGQGLRLIYYSQIVNDFQKGDIAEGYSVSREKKESFPLTVTSAQKNPTAFYLCASSIKPGEYEKLFFGSGTQLSVL.

In the case of this clone: The read terminates 3 residues ahead of where the CDR3 ends, so the germline J gene completes it. The J gene is TRBJ1-1, the V gene TRBV18; 7 bases align to TRBD1. The CDR3 has 16 amino acids. CDR1 KGHSH and CDR2 LQKENI come from the germline V gene. CDR3 bases read: TGTGCCAGCTCACCACCGAACGGACAGGCAACCTACGAG. Amino acids: CASSPPNGQATYE. The full CDR3 is CASSPPNGQATYEAFF. The full variable domain, completed using reference TRBV18 and TRBJ1-1, is NAGVMQNPRHLVRRRGQEARLRCSPMKGHSHVYWYRQLPEEGLKFMVYLQKENIIDESGMPKERFSAEFPKEGPSILRIQQVVRGDSAAYFCASSPPNGQATYEAFFGQGTRLTVV.

A remark on this clone: Read sequence stops 3 residues before the CDR3 end, and the germline J gene provides the missing end. The V call is TRBV5-1, the J call TRBJ2-1; TRBD1 might be the D (6 bases). Deletions cut 4 bases from V and 7 bases from J, with 18 bases between. Germline V CDR1 and CDR2: SGHRS, YFSETQ. The CDR3 sequence is 15 residues long. The DNA read from the CDR3 is TGCGCCAGCAGCCCTACTACAGGGAGTATGAATGAG. Translated, it gives CASSPTTGSMNE. The complete CDR3 sequence is CASSPTTGSMNEQFF.

With regard to this clone: The CDR3 end lies 3 residues beyond the end of the read and is filled in from the germline J gene. The V and J genes are TRBV30 and TRBJ1-4; no firm D call. The CDR3 is 16 residues long. CDR1 and CDR2 from the germline V gene are GTSNPN and SVGIG (reference sequence). V gave up 5 bases and J gave up 0 bases, with 16 bases separating them. Here the CDR3 reads CAWRTPRESTNEKLFF. The covered CDR3 bases are TGTGCCTGGCGGACTCCTAGGGAGTCAACTAATGAAAAA.

The sequenced CDR3 bases are TGTGCCAGCAGCAGCACCGCCACAGATACG. It translates to CASSSTATDT. The whole CDR3 region reads CASSSTATDTQYF. The chain is built from TRBV16 and TRBJ2-3; D gene unclear. The read is 3 residues too short to cover the CDR3 end, so that end is filled in from the germline J gene. V was shortened by 5 bases and J by 2 bases, with 8 bases between the two germline ends. Germline CDR1 reads KGHSY; CDR2 reads FQNENV. The CDR3 covers 13 residues.

Regarding this clone: The read falls 3 residues short of the CDR3 end, and the missing part is taken from the germline J gene. Other nucleotide sequences from this sample produce the same CDR3. The chain joins TRBV6-4 to TRBJ2-7; the match to TRBD2 covers 7 bases. CDR1 and CDR2 from the germline V gene are MRHNA and SNTAGT. The CDR3 has 14 amino acids. V was clipped by 7 bases and J by 5 bases; unmatched bases: 11. The sequenced CDR3 bases are TGTGCCAGCAATAGGAGTAGCGGGTCTCACGAG. Protein: CASNRSSGSHE. The entire CDR3 protein is CASNRSSGSHEQYF.

Concerning this clone: Read sequence stops 3 residues before the CDR3 end, and the germline J gene provides the missing end. The chain links TRBV20-1 to TRBJ2-7, with 10 bases fitting TRBD2. V gave up 5 bases and J gave up 6 bases; unmatched junction bases: 7. This CDR3 has 13 amino acids. CDR1 DFQATT and CDR2 SNEGSKA come from the germline V gene (reference sequence). This CDR3 reads CSAWTSGGTEQYF. The DNA read from the CDR3 is TGCAGTGCTTGGACTAGCGGAGGAACCGAG.

Concerning this clone: The CDR3 end lies 3 residues beyond the end of the read and is filled in from the germline J gene. This chain uses TRBV11-3 with TRBJ2-6; weak D call: TRBD2 (5 bases). This CDR3 comprises 15 residues. CDR1 and CDR2 from the germline V gene are SGHNT and YENEEA. Trimming removed 5 bases from V and 0 bases from J, with 8 bases in between. This CDR3 is CASSPRGSGANVLTF. CDR3 DNA (partial): TGTGCCAGCAGCCCCCGGGGCTCTGGGGCCAACGTC.